The clone carrying this T cell receptor (beta chain) was seen repeatedly, ten times or more. What it binds is unknown. TCRdb passed the 5' RACE reads through MiXCR, listing each CDR3 protein once. The sample carries 120,000 or so distinct CDR3 sequences, around 15% recorded once. The entry originates in a study of CD8 T cells in ankylosing spondylitis. Study-wide results and caveats: As reported, disease-linked clones showed significant enrichment in matched ankylosing spondylitis synovial fluid. Blood from ankylosing spondylitis patients appeared to carry a characteristic eight-variant TCR beta motif.

V was shortened by 3 bases and J by 0 bases, with 12 bases between the two germline ends. The CDR3 totals 16 residues. Germline CDR1 DFQATT, CDR2 SNEGSKA (reference sequence). Sequencing was done on a sample of blood, either unsorted or a sorted T cell fraction (not recorded which). The receptor's source is a female donor with ankylosing spondylitis or in good health (not recorded which). This chain joins TRBV20-1 and TRBJ1-6; D remains ambiguous. The CDR3 sequence: CSARRTESSYNSPLHF. CDR3 bases: TGCAGTGCTAGGCGGACGGAGAGCTCCTATAATTCACCCCTCCACTTT.